The rows below give T cell receptor beta chains drawn from one sample of a study of blood T cell repertoires in COVID-19. Clones were sequenced by immunoSEQ multiplex PCR, and TCRdb holds only the in-frame ones, with some missing. The sample has approximately 300,000 clones; nearly 90% are singletons. The sample was PBMCs or T cells enriched from blood (not recorded which). The receptors originated from a young woman who had recovered from COVID-19. Each CDR3 is given with its conserved first and last residue. Each record gives: J gene, D gene, V gene, clone size, CDR3 protein, CDR3 DNA. A D gene is named only where the DNA matches it firmly. Part of the rows lack a size; the others show once, few, many or a class for expanded clones.

j_gene: TRBJ1-3
d_gene: .
v_gene: TRBV7-9
abundance: .
CDR3aa: CASSFIGNTIYF
CDR3nt: TGTGCCAGCAGCTTCATTGGAAACACCATATATTTT

j_gene: TRBJ2-4
d_gene: .
v_gene: TRBV14
abundance: .
CDR3aa: CASSQDSSLAKNIQYF
CDR3nt: TGTGCCAGCAGCCAAGATTCCTCGTTAGCCAAAAACATTCAGTACTTC

j_gene: TRBJ2-7
d_gene: TRBD2
v_gene: TRBV5-1
abundance: .
CDR3aa: CASSTPTSGAYEQYF
CDR3nt: TGCGCCAGCAGCACCCCAACTAGCGGGGCCTACGAGCAGTACTTC

j_gene: TRBJ1-1
d_gene: .
v_gene: TRBV5-1
abundance: .
CDR3aa: CASSLVGGDTEAFF
CDR3nt: TGCGCCAGCAGCTTGGTCGGCGGTGACACTGAAGCTTTCTTT

j_gene: TRBJ1-6
d_gene: TRBD1
v_gene: TRBV19
abundance: .
CDR3aa: CASSPRGTSDSYNSPLHF
CDR3nt: TGTGCCAGTAGTCCCAGGGGGACTTCGGACTCCTATAATTCACCCCTCCACTTT

j_gene: TRBJ1-4
d_gene: .
v_gene: TRBV30
abundance: few
CDR3aa: CAWSSLQEKLFF
CDR3nt: TGTGCCTGGAGTTCACTACAGGAGAAACTGTTTTTT

j_gene: TRBJ1-6
d_gene: .
v_gene: TRBV5-1
abundance: .
CDR3aa: CASSLLGAPPLHF
CDR3nt: TGCGCCAGCAGCTTGTTAGGGGCACCACCCCTCCACTTT

j_gene: TRBJ2-1
d_gene: TRBD1
v_gene: TRBV28
abundance: .
CDR3aa: CASSSPGQSSYNEQFF
CDR3nt: TGTGCCAGCAGTTCCCCGGGACAGAGCTCCTACAATGAGCAGTTCTTC

j_gene: TRBJ1-2
d_gene: TRBD1
v_gene: TRBV5-1
abundance: few
CDR3aa: CASSLDGQGLRGYTF
CDR3nt: TGCGCCAGCAGCTTGGATGGACAGGGCCTTAGGGGCTACACCTTC

j_gene: TRBJ1-2
d_gene: .
v_gene: TRBV7-3
abundance: .
CDR3aa: CASGTPPYGYTF
CDR3nt: TGTGCCAGCGGCACCCCCCCCTATGGCTACACCTTC

j_gene: TRBJ1-3
d_gene: .
v_gene: TRBV4-1
abundance: .
CDR3aa: CASSQAEGLSSGNTIYF
CDR3nt: TGCGCCAGCAGCCAAGCGGAGGGTCTTAGTTCTGGAAACACCATATATTTT

j_gene: TRBJ2-7
d_gene: .
v_gene: TRBV7-9
abundance: .
CDR3aa: CASSLEIRGYEQYF
CDR3nt: TGTGCCAGCAGCTTAGAGATTCGCGGCTACGAGCAGTACTTC

j_gene: TRBJ1-1
d_gene: TRBD1
v_gene: TRBV5-4
abundance: few
CDR3aa: CASSKQGDTEAFF
CDR3nt: TGTGCCAGCAGCAAACAGGGGGACACTGAAGCTTTCTTT

j_gene: TRBJ1-2
d_gene: .
v_gene: TRBV12-3/TRBV12-4
abundance: .
CDR3aa: CASRPTGSYGYTF
CDR3nt: TGTGCCAGCAGACCGACAGGCAGCTATGGCTACACCTTC

j_gene: TRBJ2-3
d_gene: .
v_gene: TRBV19
abundance: .
CDR3aa: CASSMGLVDTQYF
CDR3nt: TGTGCCAGTAGTATGGGACTTGTAGATACGCAGTATTTT

j_gene: TRBJ1-2
d_gene: .
v_gene: TRBV7-2
abundance: .
CDR3aa: CASSRGTAWEGYTF
CDR3nt: TGTGCCAGCAGCCGGGGGACCGCGTGGGAGGGCTACACCTTC

j_gene: TRBJ1-3
d_gene: .
v_gene: TRBV2
abundance: .
CDR3aa: CASSFYTGNSGNTIYF
CDR3nt: TGTGCCAGCAGTTTCTATACAGGGAACTCTGGAAACACCATATATTTT

j_gene: TRBJ2-1
d_gene: .
v_gene: TRBV5-1
abundance: .
CDR3aa: CASSAALAGGRSEQFF
CDR3nt: TGCGCCAGCAGCGCAGCCCTAGCAGGGGGGCGGAGTGAGCAGTTCTTC

j_gene: TRBJ1-5
d_gene: .
v_gene: TRBV19
abundance: .
CDR3aa: CASSRQGSNQPQHF
CDR3nt: TGTGCCAGTAGTCGGCAGGGCAGCAATCAGCCCCAGCATTTT

j_gene: TRBJ1-3
d_gene: .
v_gene: TRBV7-9
abundance: .
CDR3aa: CASSSSQGTGNTIYF
CDR3nt: TGTGCCAGCAGCTCCTCACAGGGTACTGGAAACACCATATATTTT

j_gene: TRBJ2-1
d_gene: .
v_gene: TRBV9
abundance: .
CDR3aa: CASSVEWANEQFF
CDR3nt: TGTGCCAGCAGCGTAGAGTGGGCCAATGAGCAGTTCTTC

j_gene: TRBJ1-1
d_gene: .
v_gene: TRBV5-6
abundance: .
CDR3aa: CASSVVNTEAFF
CDR3nt: TGTGCCAGCAGCGTAGTGAACACTGAAGCTTTCTTT

j_gene: TRBJ2-1
d_gene: TRBD2
v_gene: TRBV25-1
abundance: .
CDR3aa: CASSVPLAGRNEQFF
CDR3nt: TGTGCCAGCAGTGTTCCCCTAGCGGGGCGCAATGAGCAGTTCTTC

j_gene: TRBJ2-5
d_gene: .
v_gene: TRBV29-1
abundance: .
CDR3aa: CSGGFRETQYF
CDR3nt: TGCAGCGGGGGGTTTAGAGAGACCCAGTACTTC

j_gene: TRBJ1-3
d_gene: .
v_gene: TRBV4-2
abundance: once
CDR3aa: CASSQDVGNTIYF
CDR3nt: TGTGCCAGCAGCCAAGATGTAGGAAACACCATATATTTT

j_gene: TRBJ2-5
d_gene: TRBD2
v_gene: TRBV19
abundance: .
CDR3aa: CASSSKGLAGFETQYF
CDR3nt: TGTGCCAGTAGTTCCAAGGGACTAGCGGGGTTCGAGACCCAGTACTTC

j_gene: TRBJ2-5
d_gene: TRBD2
v_gene: TRBV10-2
abundance: once
CDR3aa: CASRHRLAGGSETQYF
CDR3nt: TGCGCCAGCAGACACAGACTAGCGGGGGGCTCAGAGACCCAGTACTTC

j_gene: TRBJ2-7
d_gene: .
v_gene: TRBV6-1
abundance: .
CDR3aa: CASSENGHTYEQYF
CDR3nt: TGTGCCAGCAGTGAAAATGGACACACCTACGAGCAGTACTTC

j_gene: TRBJ1-1
d_gene: TRBD1
v_gene: TRBV11-1
abundance: few
CDR3aa: CASRQQGASTEAFF
CDR3nt: TGTGCCAGCAGACAACAGGGGGCAAGCACTGAAGCTTTCTTT

j_gene: TRBJ2-7
d_gene: TRBD1
v_gene: TRBV30
abundance: .
CDR3aa: CAWSDRALSYEQYF
CDR3nt: TGTGCCTGGTCGGACAGGGCCTTGTCCTACGAGCAGTACTTC

j_gene: TRBJ2-3
d_gene: .
v_gene: TRBV4-1
abundance: .
CDR3aa: CASSQDGAYDTQYF
CDR3nt: TGCGCCAGCAGCCAAGATGGGGCGTACGATACGCAGTATTTT

j_gene: TRBJ2-3
d_gene: TRBD2
v_gene: TRBV14
abundance: .
CDR3aa: CASNGLAGGGDTQYF
CDR3nt: TGTGCCAGCAACGGACTAGCGGGTGGAGGGGATACGCAGTATTTT

j_gene: TRBJ1-1
d_gene: .
v_gene: TRBV9
abundance: .
CDR3aa: CASSPRADRITEAFF
CDR3nt: TGTGCCAGCAGCCCACGGGCCGACAGGATTACTGAAGCTTTCTTT

j_gene: TRBJ1-6
d_gene: TRBD1
v_gene: TRBV11-2
abundance: .
CDR3aa: CASSILTGGYSPLHF
CDR3nt: TGTGCCAGCAGCATCCTAACAGGGGGTTATTCACCCCTCCACTTT

j_gene: TRBJ1-4
d_gene: .
v_gene: TRBV19
abundance: .
CDR3aa: CASSMALWGLLKPNEKLFF
CDR3nt: TGTGCCAGTAGTATGGCTCTTTGGGGACTTCTAAAACCCAATGAAAAACTGTTTTTT

j_gene: TRBJ2-1
d_gene: .
v_gene: TRBV7-6
abundance: once
CDR3aa: CASSPSASRGNEQFF
CDR3nt: TGTGCCAGCAGCCCCTCGGCCTCGCGAGGCAATGAGCAGTTCTTC

j_gene: TRBJ1-1
d_gene: TRBD1
v_gene: TRBV19
abundance: .
CDR3aa: CASSPGRRARGKTEAFF
CDR3nt: TGTGCCAGTAGTCCTGGGCGCCGGGCCAGGGGGAAGACTGAAGCTTTCTTT

j_gene: TRBJ1-6
d_gene: TRBD1
v_gene: TRBV10-3
abundance: once
CDR3aa: CAISGTGQGSPLHF
CDR3nt: TGTGCCATCAGTGGTACGGGACAGGGGTCACCCCTCCACTTT

j_gene: TRBJ1-1
d_gene: TRBD1
v_gene: TRBV5-1
abundance: .
CDR3aa: CASSLDRGSTEAFF
CDR3nt: TGCGCCAGCAGCTTGGACAGGGGGAGCACTGAAGCTTTCTTT

j_gene: TRBJ1-1
d_gene: TRBD1
v_gene: TRBV13
abundance: .
CDR3aa: CASSGDRRKNMNTEAFF
CDR3nt: TGTGCCAGCAGCGGGGACAGGCGAAAAAACATGAACACTGAAGCTTTCTTT

j_gene: TRBJ1-3
d_gene: .
v_gene: TRBV10-3
abundance: .
CDR3aa: CAISESEAGNTIYF
CDR3nt: TGTGCCATCAGTGAGTCCGAAGCAGGAAACACCATATATTTT

j_gene: TRBJ1-2
d_gene: TRBD1
v_gene: TRBV7-9
abundance: .
CDR3aa: CASSHQGGFIYGYTF
CDR3nt: TGTGCCAGCAGCCACCAGGGGGGTTTTATCTATGGCTACACCTTC

j_gene: TRBJ1-2
d_gene: .
v_gene: TRBV5-1
abundance: .
CDR3aa: CASSLASGKVNYGYTF
CDR3nt: TGCGCCAGCAGCTTGGCGTCAGGGAAGGTTAACTATGGCTACACCTTC

j_gene: TRBJ1-5
d_gene: .
v_gene: TRBV3-1/TRBV3-2
abundance: .
CDR3aa: CASSQDSQPQHF
CDR3nt: TGTGCCAGCAGCCAAGATAGTCAGCCCCAGCATTTT

j_gene: TRBJ1-2
d_gene: .
v_gene: TRBV27
abundance: .
CDR3aa: CASSPSGLQIYGYTF
CDR3nt: TGTGCCAGCAGTCCCTCAGGCCTGCAGATCTATGGCTACACCTTC

j_gene: TRBJ1-5
d_gene: TRBD1
v_gene: TRBV30
abundance: .
CDR3aa: CAWTTGTGSQPQHF
CDR3nt: TGTGCCTGGACCACCGGGACAGGGAGTCAGCCCCAGCATTTT